Below, 11 T cell receptor beta chains from the same sample are listed, as sequenced in a study of shared T cell receptors in the human thymus. The data were produced by immunoSEQ multiplex PCR, yet TCRdb's version contains in-frame clones alone and is incomplete. Here the sample spans hundreds of thousands of clones, 88% being singletons. This same sample was also part of a study on human thymus T cells.

The sequenced sample consisted of thymocytes. The receptors shown here come from a boy under two years old with a congenital heart defect.

This chain links TRBV19 with TRBJ2-5; 9 bases match TRBD2. This CDR3 has 17 residues. The J segment lost 3 bases and the V segment lost 5 bases, leaving 13 bases of the junction unmatched. Germline lookup yields CDR1 LNHDA and CDR2 SQIVND (reference sequence). CDR3 sequence: CASSALIAGEGEETQYF. DNA for the CDR3: TGTGCCAGTAGTGCCTTGATAGCGGGAGAGGGTGAAGAGACCCAGTACTTC. The full variable domain, with the rest looked up from reference TRBV19 and TRBJ2-5, is DGGITQSPKYLFRKEGQNVTLSCEQNLNHDAMYWYRQDPGQGLRLIYYSQIVNDFQKGDIAEGYSVSREKKESFPLTVTSAQKNPTAFYLCASSALIAGEGEETQYFGPGTRLLVL.

The chain couples TRBV11-2 to TRBJ2-7; D gene ambiguous. This CDR3 comprises 15 residues. Trimming removed 2 bases at V and 2 bases at J, with 13 bases between. Germline CDR1 is SGHAT and CDR2 is FQNNGV. The CDR3 DNA is TGTGCCAGCAGCTTACCCCGACTGCGACCCTACGAGCAGTACTTC. This gives the protein CASSLPRLRPYEQYF.

The V and J genes are TRBV12-2 and TRBJ2-1; the table gives TRBD2 as D, unverified against the DNA. TRBV12-2 is described as a pseudogene. CDR3 length: 14 amino acids. The CDR3 coding sequence is TGTGCAAGTCGGCGAAACGGGTCCTACAATGAGCAGTTCTTC. Encoded protein: CASRRNGSYNEQFF.

This clone was seen a single time. The J gene is TRBJ2-6, the V gene TRBV7-8; D is unresolved. Germline CDR1 and CDR2: SGHVS and FQNEAQ. This CDR3 is built from 14 residues. V lost 7 bases and J lost 2, with 9 bases in between. CDR3 nucleotides: TGTGCCAGCACCGGCGGTCCTGGGGCCAACGTCCTGACTTTC. Protein sequence: CASTGGPGANVLTF.

This chain links TRBV18 with TRBJ2-1, with 7 positions matching TRBD1. J gave up 5 bases and V 6 bases, and 7 bases lay outside the gene matches. The germline V gene has CDR1 KGHSH and CDR2 LQKENI. This CDR3 spans 14 amino acids. The CDR3 here is CASSLGTENNEQFF. CDR3 nucleotide sequence: TGTGCCAGCTCTCTGGGGACAGAAAACAATGAGCAGTTCTTC.

The chain carries TRBV14 and TRBJ1-1; D perhaps matches TRBD1 (5 bases). V was shortened by 1 base and J by 3 bases, with 12 bases between the two germline ends. CDR1 and CDR2 from the germline V gene are SGHDN and FVKESK. CDR3 length: 15 amino acids. In nucleotides, the CDR3 is TGTGCCAGCAGCCAAGGGGGCCAGCGCTACACTGAAGCTTTCTTT. This sequence encodes CASSQGGQRYTEAFF.

The V call is TRBV28, the J call TRBJ2-5; possibly TRBD2 for D (5 bases). The V gene's germline CDR1 is MDHEN and CDR2 SYDVKM. CDR3 length: 16 amino acids. V lost 5 bases, J lost 5 bases, and 21 bases lay in between. The CDR3 is CASSPPRASIEETQYF. The CDR3 DNA sequence: TGTGCCAGCAGTCCCCCGAGGGCTTCGATAGAGGAGACCCAGTACTTC.

The chain joins TRBV10-2 to TRBJ2-2; 7 bases fit TRBD2. Germline V gene data show CDR1 as WSHSY and CDR2 as SAAADI. After removal of 8 bases from V and 8 bases from J, the junction contained 11 bases not matched to a gene. The CDR3 runs to 14 residues. This CDR3 is CASWGLKAQGELFF. As DNA, the CDR3 is TGCGCCAGCTGGGGACTAAAAGCCCAGGGGGAGCTGTTTTTT.

This chain links TRBV28 with TRBJ2-4; 7 bases match TRBD1. Losses at the gene ends were 6 bases for V and 8 bases for J; bases not matched to a gene: 13. Germline V gene sequence: CDR1 MDHEN, CDR2 SYDVKM. The CDR3 sequence is 15 residues long. The CDR3 here is CASSPGPSQGDIQYF. DNA of the CDR3: TGTGCCAGCAGCCCCGGTCCCAGCCAGGGGGACATTCAGTACTTC.

The rearrangement joins TRBV5-1 to TRBJ1-2; 7 nucleotides match TRBD1. Germline V gene lookup returns CDR1 SGHRS and CDR2 YFSETQ. V gave up 0 bases and J gave up 8 bases; unmatched junction bases: 7. This CDR3 spans 14 amino acids. Here the CDR3 reads CASSLGQGSTGYTF. As DNA, the CDR3 is TGCGCCAGCAGCTTGGGACAGGGATCTACGGGCTACACCTTC.

This chain joins TRBV27 and TRBJ2-3; 11 bases align to TRBD2. Germline V gene sequence: CDR1 MNHEY, CDR2 SMNVEV (reference sequence). With V trimmed by 5 bases and J by 4 bases, 14 bases remained unmatched. The CDR3 loop spans 18 amino acids. The DNA for the CDR3 is TGTGCCAGCAGTCACGGACTAGCGGGCCCAGTCGCCCCAGATACGCAGTATTTT. Residues: CASSHGLAGPVAPDTQYF.